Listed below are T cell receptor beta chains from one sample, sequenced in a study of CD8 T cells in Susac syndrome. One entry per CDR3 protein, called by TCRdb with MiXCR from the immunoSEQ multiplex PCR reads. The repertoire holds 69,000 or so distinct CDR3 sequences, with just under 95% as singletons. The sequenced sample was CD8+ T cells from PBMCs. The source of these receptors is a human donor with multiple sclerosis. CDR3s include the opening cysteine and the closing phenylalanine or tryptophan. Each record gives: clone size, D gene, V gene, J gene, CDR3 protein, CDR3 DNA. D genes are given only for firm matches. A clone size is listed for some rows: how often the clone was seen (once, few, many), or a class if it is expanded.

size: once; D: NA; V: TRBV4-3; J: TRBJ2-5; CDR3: CASSQDLATGAAGETQYF; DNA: TGCGCCAGCAGCCAAGATCTCGCTACCGGCGCAGCAGGAGAGACCCAGTACTTC
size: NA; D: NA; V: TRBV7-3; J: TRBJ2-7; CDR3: CASSLGLNSGLGNEQYF; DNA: TGTGCCAGCAGCTTGGGCCTAAATTCTGGGCTGGGCAACGAGCAGTACTTC
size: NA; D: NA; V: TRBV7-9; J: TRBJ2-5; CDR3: CASSSTVESQYF; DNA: TGTGCCAGCAGCTCGACAGTGGAGAGCCAGTACTTC
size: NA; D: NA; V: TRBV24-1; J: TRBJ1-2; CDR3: CATSHPRDGYTF; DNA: TGTGCCACCAGTCACCCAAGGGACGGCTACACCTTC
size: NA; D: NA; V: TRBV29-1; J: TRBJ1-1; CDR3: CSVAGGRMTNTEAFF; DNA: TGCAGCGTGGCGGGAGGGAGGATGACGAACACTGAAGCTTTCTTT
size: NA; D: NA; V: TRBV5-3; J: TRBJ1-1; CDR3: CARSFRDKNTEAFF; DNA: TGTGCCAGAAGCTTCCGGGACAAGAACACTGAAGCTTTCTTT
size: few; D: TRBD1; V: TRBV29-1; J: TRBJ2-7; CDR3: CSVTPTGHSYEQYF; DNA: TGCAGCGTAACTCCGACAGGGCATTCCTACGAGCAGTACTTC
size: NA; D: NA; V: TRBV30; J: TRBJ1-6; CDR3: CAWRPGVGGNSPLHF; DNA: TGTGCCTGGAGGCCTGGTGTCGGGGGGAATTCACCCCTCCACTTT
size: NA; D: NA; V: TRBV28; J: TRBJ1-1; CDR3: CASSRQENTEAFF; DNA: TGTGCCAGCAGTCGACAGGAGAACACTGAAGCTTTCTTT
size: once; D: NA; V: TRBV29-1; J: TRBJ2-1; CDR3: CSVGEAYEQFF; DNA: TGCAGCGTCGGCGAGGCATATGAGCAGTTCTTC
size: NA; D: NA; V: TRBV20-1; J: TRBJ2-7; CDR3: CSARPPSSYEQYF; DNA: TGCAGTGCAAGGCCACCTAGCTCCTACGAGCAGTACTTC
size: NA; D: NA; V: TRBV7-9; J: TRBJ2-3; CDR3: CASIPGGQDTQYF; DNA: TGTGCCAGCATTCCCGGGGGGCAAGATACGCAGTATTTT
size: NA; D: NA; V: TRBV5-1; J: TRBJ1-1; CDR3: CASSYGSEAFF; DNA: TGCGCCAGCAGCTACGGAAGTGAAGCTTTCTTT
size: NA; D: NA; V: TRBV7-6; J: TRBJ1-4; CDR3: CASSSLGGAEKLFF; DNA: TGTGCCAGCAGCTCCCTTGGGGGGGCCGAAAAACTGTTTTTT
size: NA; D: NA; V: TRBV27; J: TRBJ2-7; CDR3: CASRDAYEQYF; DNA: TGTGCCAGCAGGGATGCCTACGAGCAGTACTTC
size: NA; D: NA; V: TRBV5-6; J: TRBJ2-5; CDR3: CASSLRRPVKETQYF; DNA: TGTGCCAGCAGCTTGCGGAGGCCCGTCAAGGAGACCCAGTACTTC